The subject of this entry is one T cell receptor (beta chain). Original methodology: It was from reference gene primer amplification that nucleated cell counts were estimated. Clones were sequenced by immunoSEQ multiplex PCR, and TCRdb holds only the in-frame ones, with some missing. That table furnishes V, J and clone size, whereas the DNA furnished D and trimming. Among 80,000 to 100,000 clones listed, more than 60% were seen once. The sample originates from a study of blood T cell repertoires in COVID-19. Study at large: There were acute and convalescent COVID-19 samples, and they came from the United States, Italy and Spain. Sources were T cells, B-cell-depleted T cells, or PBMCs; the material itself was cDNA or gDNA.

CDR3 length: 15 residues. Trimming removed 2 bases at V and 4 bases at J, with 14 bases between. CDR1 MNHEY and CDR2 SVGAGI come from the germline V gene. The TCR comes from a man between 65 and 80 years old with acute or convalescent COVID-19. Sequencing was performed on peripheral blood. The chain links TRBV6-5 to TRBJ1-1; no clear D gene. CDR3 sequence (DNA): TGTGCCAGCAGTTACGACAATTCCCTACGCACTGAAGCTTTCTTT. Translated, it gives CASSYDNSLRTEAFF.